These 16 T cell receptor beta chains were all obtained from the same sample, sequenced in a study of blood T cell repertoires in COVID-19. TCRdb's table, derived via immunoSEQ multiplex PCR, lists solely in-frame clones and lacks some. The sample has about 75,000 clones; about 91% are singletons. The sequenced material came from peripheral blood. All receptors come from a woman aged 50 to 65 with acute or convalescent COVID-19.

The chain links TRBV28 to TRBJ2-7; no definite D call. The CDR3 totals 13 residues. V was trimmed by 2 bases and J by 3 bases, leaving 8 bases between them. Germline CDR1 is MDHEN and CDR2 is SYDVKM. CDR3 DNA sequence: TGTGCCAGCAGTTTACAGGCAGGCTACGAGCAGTACTTC. Translating it yields CASSLQAGYEQYF.

The chain is built from TRBV3-1 (or the pseudogene TRBV3-2) and TRBJ2-1; 12 bases line up with TRBD2. Per germline, CDR1 LGHDT and CDR2 YNNKEL (reference sequence). CDR3 length: 16 residues. Losses at the gene ends were 3 bases for V and 5 bases for J; bases not matched to a gene: 5. The CDR3 DNA is TGTGCCAGCAGCCAGTCTAGCGGGGGGGGACACAATGAGCAGTTCTTC. Its translation is CASSQSSGGGHNEQFF.

The chain is built from TRBV7-2 and TRBJ2-5, with TRBD2 as a possible D gene (8 bases). Germline CDR1 is SGHTA and CDR2 is FQGNSA. The V end was cut by 3 bases, the J end by 7 bases, with 21 bases between. The CDR3 length is 16 residues. The CDR3 region has the DNA TGTGCCAGCAGCTTTTATGCGGGAGGAGGGGGCGGGACCCAGTACTTC. It encodes CASSFYAGGGGGTQYF.

The rearrangement links TRBV27 to TRBJ1-2; 9 nucleotides align to TRBD1. The CDR3 contains 15 residues. V dropped 8 bases and J dropped 4; count of bases not matched to a gene: 11. Germline V gene data show CDR1 as MNHEY and CDR2 as SMNVEV (reference sequence). CDR3 in DNA: TGTGCCAGCCGACCGACAGGGGGAAGGGCCTATGGCTACACCTTC. It specifies CASRPTGGRAYGYTF.

The chain couples TRBV18 to TRBJ1-2; TRBD1 matches 9 bases. With 6 bases clipped from V and 6 bases from J, the junction kept 5 bases outside the gene matches. The CDR3 has 13 residues. Germline CDR1 is KGHSH and CDR2 is LQKENI. The CDR3 DNA follows: TGTGCCAGCTCCTCGGGACAGGGCGATGGCTACACCTTC. Translating gives CASSSGQGDGYTF.

This chain connects TRBV6-5 to TRBJ2-1; 8 bases map to TRBD1. Trimming removed 6 bases from V and 2 bases from J; junction bases left unmatched: 6. This CDR3 comprises 15 residues. The germline V gene encodes CDR1 MNHEY and CDR2 SVGAGI. This chain's CDR3 is CASSGQGLAYNEQFF. In nucleotides, the CDR3 is TGTGCCAGCAGCGGACAGGGTCTCGCCTACAATGAGCAGTTCTTC.

This clone has just a few counts. This sequence joins TRBV24-1 and TRBJ2-1; weak D call: TRBD2 (5 bases). The CDR3 is made up of 14 amino acids. Germline V gene lookup returns CDR1 KGHDR and CDR2 SFDVKD. V was shortened by 4 bases and J by 8 bases, with 14 bases between the two germline ends. This chain's CDR3 is CATSETTAGDEQFF. The CDR3 DNA is TGTGCCACCAGTGAAACTACCGCGGGCGATGAGCAGTTCTTC.

This clone showed up just once. The rearrangement links TRBV18 to TRBJ1-4, with D possibly matching TRBD1 (5 bases). Germline assignment: CDR1 KGHSH and CDR2 LQKENI. Trimming took 4 bases from V and 6 from J, leaving 15 bases between them. The CDR3 loop spans 15 amino acids. The CDR3: CASSLTTVKDEKLFF. CDR3 bases: TGTGCCAGCTCACTCACGACAGTTAAGGATGAAAAACTGTTTTTT.

The genes are TRBV19 and TRBJ1-2, with 9 bases aligning to TRBD1. CDR1 is LNHDA and CDR2 is SQIVND in the germline V gene (reference sequence). The CDR3 is 13 amino acids. J lost 4 bases, V lost 9 bases, and 6 bases had no gene match. CDR3 nucleotides: TGTGCCAGCAGGGACAGGGCTATCTATGGCTACACCTTC. Translation gives CASRDRAIYGYTF.

The rearrangement joins TRBV28 to TRBJ1-2; 8 positions match TRBD1. V was pared by 6 bases and J by 8 bases, with 11 bases of the junction left unmatched. CDR3 size: 14 residues. In germline, CDR1 is MDHEN, CDR2 SYDVKM. This CDR3 is CASRPGGAFYGYTF. The CDR3 DNA sequence: TGTGCCAGCAGACCAGGGGGCGCGTTCTACGGCTACACCTTC.

The genes are TRBV7-3 and TRBJ2-6; 9 bases are shared with TRBD1. The CDR3 is 18 residues long. Unmatched junction bases numbered 8, after V lost 5 bases and J lost 0 bases. Germline values: CDR1 SGHTA, CDR2 FQGTGA. The CDR3 nucleotides are TGTGCCAGCAGCCAAACCGGGACAGGGCGCTCTGGGGCCAACGTCCTGACTTTC. Translation: CASSQTGTGRSGANVLTF.

The chain carries TRBV11-2 and TRBJ2-3; 10 positions agree with TRBD2. V lost 3 bases and J lost 1; bases outside the gene matches: 1. The germline gives CDR1 SGHAT, CDR2 FQNNGV. This CDR3 has 15 amino acids. This CDR3 is CASSFLAGGTDTQYF. Written as DNA, the CDR3 is TGTGCCAGCAGCTTTCTAGCGGGGGGCACAGATACGCAGTATTTT.

This rearrangement joins TRBV7-2 to TRBJ2-7, with a possible D match to TRBD1 (6 bases). The germline gives CDR1 SGHTA, CDR2 FQGNSA. Trimming cost V 3 bases and J 3 bases, with 9 bases left between them. CDR3 length: 13 residues. The CDR3 nucleotides are TGTGCCAGCAGCTTCCAAGGGGGCTACGAGCAGTACTTC. This translates into CASSFQGGYEQYF.

The chain uses TRBV4-3 and TRBJ1-2; no definite D call. The CDR3 covers 15 residues. Germline CDR1 and CDR2: LGHNA and YSLEER. V shed 0 bases and J shed 2 bases, with 10 bases lying between them. Written as DNA, the CDR3 is TGCGCCAGCAGCCAAGATTTAAAACAGAACTATGGCTACACCTTC. This translates into CASSQDLKQNYGYTF.

V gene TRBV6-6 combines with J gene TRBJ2-1; 9 nucleotides align to TRBD2. With 4 bases clipped from V and 4 bases from J, the junction kept 8 bases outside the gene matches. The CDR3 has 16 amino acids. Germline V gene sequence: CDR1 MNHNY, CDR2 SVGAGI (reference sequence). The CDR3 reads CASSSRERGAYNEQFF. In nucleotides, the CDR3 is TGTGCCAGCAGTTCGAGAGAGCGGGGGGCATACAATGAGCAGTTCTTC.

V gene TRBV2 combines with J gene TRBJ1-1; weak D call: TRBD1 (6 bases). The CDR3 is 12 amino acids. Germline CDR1 reads SNHLY; CDR2 reads FYNNEI. V was clipped by 4 bases and J by 4 bases, with 7 bases between them. The DNA of the CDR3 is TGTGCCAGCAGTGTAGGGGGCACTGAAGCTTTCTTT. Protein product: CASSVGGTEAFF.